This section outlines one T cell receptor (beta chain) sequence together with its context. This clone's antigen is unknown. No qualities accompany the bases; no much larger clone lies one base away. Sorted unstimulated T cells, along with proliferating T cells recovered from mixed lymphocyte reactions, underwent TCRbeta CDR3 sequencing. Fresh whole blood from over 8 HLA-typed healthy donors was used to isolate PBMCs. Libraries were built with the immunoSEQ multiplex PCR assay. Roughly 10^5 TCR templates per sample were assayed on the deep sequencing platform. Genomic DNA extracted from sorted T cells was used for TCRbeta CDR3 sequencing. In the original analysis: The R programming language was used for the clonal analysis of the TCRbeta CDR3 data. Alloreactive CD4+ and CD8+ clones were identified by comparing unstimulated samples to CFSE-low samples taken after the reaction. Alloreactive CD4+ clones were assigned to regulatory or non-regulatory origin by matching sequences to sorted unstimulated Treg and non-Treg repertoires. This immuneACCESS table, as held by TCRdb, lists in-frame sequences with V and J called but not all clones. Of the missing ones, under half trace to an unresolved V gene in checked studies; the others have no known cause. D and trimming were read from the DNA, whereas the V and J calls and clone size are those reported in that table. Recorded for this sample are fewer than 130,000 clones; more than 90% of them occurred a single time. Approximately 1.2% of the sample lies in the top ten.

From cysteine to phenylalanine, the CDR3 is 14 amino acids long. The retained sequence is limited to the CDR3, 42 bases, with the frame set at the first base. V drops 0 bases and J drops 9 bases, leaving 14 bases in between. Reading the germline V gene gives CDR1 SGHVS and CDR2 FNYEAQ. This specimen belongs to a study of siplizumab effects on memory and regulatory T cells (dated by TCRdb to about 2019). Background on the whole study: The study looked at the effect of siplizumab, an anti-CD2 antibody, on alloreactive T-cell subsets in allogeneic mixed lymphocyte reactions made from human PBMCs. Here is what the overall study found, with its caveats: Compared with memory T cells, unstimulated naive T cells appeared more diverse, and naive cells seemed to make a substantial contribution to the alloresponse. About 75-96% of proliferating CD4+ or CD8+ clones could not be given a naive or memory phenotype. Whether proliferating Tregs from siplizumab cultures actually had suppressive function was not functionally confirmed. Sequences below about 10^-5 frequency were poorly captured, so only a minor fraction of alloreactive clones could be mapped to unstimulated subsets. Siplizumab significantly lowered the cumulative frequency of alloreactive sequences that could be traced to unstimulated CD4+ memory T cells. Among mappable alloreactive CD4+ clones, an average Treg-derived fraction of over 60% was observed with siplizumab, compared with less than 35% in control reactions.

The V and J segments used are TRBV7-6 and TRBJ2-5; TRBD2 is a weak D gene call, 6 bases matching. The source material was CD4+ T cells sorted from blood. The sequence derives from a human donor in good health. The CDR3: CASSLAGGQGAQYF. The nucleotides read TGTGCCAGCAGCTTAGCGGGAGGCCAGGGCGCCCAGTACTTC. Here the CDR3 is joined to the reference TRBV7-6 and TRBJ2-5 genes, and the full variable domain is: GAGVSQSPRYKVTKRGQDVALRCDPISGHVSLYWYRQALGQGPEFLTYFNYEAQQDKSGLPNDRFSAERPEGSISTLTIQRTEQRDSAMYRCASSLAGGQGAQYFGPGTRLLVL.